In its sample, the clone carrying this TCR beta chain was seen a few times. Its target is not known. This sample is part of a study of long-term antiretroviral therapy in people with HIV. Points from the study as a whole: The repertoire was dominated at all time points by clones expanded before ART.

Participants living with HIV all received treatment in the United States. The assay, immunoSEQ v3.0, was run at survey level. Only in-frame clones appear in the TCRdb table, and some are missing; sequencing was by immunoSEQ multiplex PCR. Among over 9,500 clones, 60% to 85% were seen once, and the ten largest hold 20% to 25%. Per the germline V gene, CDR1 is GTSNPN and CDR2 is SVGIG (reference sequence). The V segment lost 8 bases and the J segment 6 bases; nucleotides outside the gene matches: 7. CDR3 length: 14 amino acids. Sequencing was performed on unsorted PBMCs, taken 1.8 years before starting antiretroviral therapy. V and J are TRBV30 and TRBJ1-6; 10 bases are shared with TRBD1. The sequence was obtained from a man aged 35 to 55 with HIV. The CDR3 sequence is CATDRGALNSPLHF. In DNA, the CDR3 is TGTGCCACGGACAGGGGGGCCCTTAATTCACCCCTCCACTTT. The complete variable domain, with remaining parts taken from reference TRBV30 and TRBJ1-6, reads SQTIHQWPATLVQPVGSPLSLECTVEGTSNPNLYWYRQAAGRGLQLLFYSVGIGQISSEVPQNLSASRPQDRQFILSSKKLLLSDSGFYLCATDRGALNSPLHFGNGTRLTVT.